These T cell receptor beta chains were read from a single sample in a study of control samples from healthy donors and cancer patients. Some clones are missing from TCRdb's copy, which holds only in-frame ones; the method was immunoSEQ multiplex PCR. The sample lists 140,000 to 150,000 clones; around 90% were seen once. The specimen was blood. The receptors come from a man aged 25-45 years in good health. Both conserved end residues are part of each CDR3. A D gene is named only where the DNA matches it firmly. Not every row has a clone size; where given, it reads once, few, many or a size class.

j_gene,abundance,d_gene,len,v_gene,CDR3nt,CDR3aa
TRBJ2-3,-,-,15,TRBV24-1,TGTGCCACCAGTGATCCTGGGCAGGGCACAGATACGCAGTATTTT,CATSDPGQGTDTQYF
TRBJ2-3,-,TRBD2,16,TRBV7-9,TGTGCCGGCCAAAAACTAGCGGGGGGGCCAATAGATACGCAGTATTTT,CAGQKLAGGPIDTQYF
TRBJ2-5,-,TRBD1,14,TRBV6-5,TGTGCCAGCAGTAGTTCAGGGGGCGGTAAGACCCAGTACTTC,CASSSSGGGKTQYF
TRBJ2-3,once,-,18,TRBV18,TGTGCCAGCGGACCTCCAGGTCGGCAGGGTGGGAGCACAGATACGCAGTATTTT,CASGPPGRQGGSTDTQYF
TRBJ1-5,-,TRBD1,16,TRBV2,TGTGCCAGCAGTGAAGGGACAGGGACTTGGGATCAGCCCCAGCATTTT,CASSEGTGTWDQPQHF
TRBJ1-1,-,-,15,TRBV5-1,TGCGCCAGCAGCTTGGAAGTGGCTGGGGGCACTGAAGCTTTCTTT,CASSLEVAGGTEAFF
TRBJ1-3,-,-,15,TRBV9,TGTGCCAGCAGCGTAGAGGGGACATCTGGAAACACCATATATTTT,CASSVEGTSGNTIYF
TRBJ2-1,-,TRBD2,16,TRBV13,TGTGCCAGCACCAATACCGGACTAGCGAGATACAATGAGCAGTTCTTC,CASTNTGLARYNEQFF
TRBJ2-7,-,TRBD2,16,TRBV6-6,TGTGCCAGCAGTGTCCGACTAGCGGAGGGATCTCTGGAGCAGTACTTC,CASSVRLAEGSLEQYF
TRBJ1-2,-,TRBD1,15,TRBV5-6,TGTGCCAGCAGCTTGGGTGGACAGGGACTCTATGGCTACACCTTC,CASSLGGQGLYGYTF
TRBJ1-3,-,-,16,TRBV7-9,TGTGCCAGCAGCTCAAATGTAGACGGAGCTCCGAACACCATATATTTT,CASSSNVDGAPNTIYF
TRBJ2-3,-,-,13,TRBV19,TGTGCCAGTAGTCCCCGGAACACAGATACGCAGTATTTT,CASSPRNTDTQYF
TRBJ2-3,-,TRBD1,15,TRBV9,TGTGCCAGCAGCAGAGCAGGGGGTTTGGCAGATACGCAGTATTTT,CASSRAGGLADTQYF
TRBJ2-1,-,TRBD2,15,TRBV7-2,TGTGCCAGCAGCTTTGATAGCGGGAACTACAATGAGCAGTTCTTC,CASSFDSGNYNEQFF
TRBJ2-7,-,-,11,TRBV7-2,TGTGCCAGCAGCTTAAAGGCCGAGCAGTACTTC,CASSLKAEQYF